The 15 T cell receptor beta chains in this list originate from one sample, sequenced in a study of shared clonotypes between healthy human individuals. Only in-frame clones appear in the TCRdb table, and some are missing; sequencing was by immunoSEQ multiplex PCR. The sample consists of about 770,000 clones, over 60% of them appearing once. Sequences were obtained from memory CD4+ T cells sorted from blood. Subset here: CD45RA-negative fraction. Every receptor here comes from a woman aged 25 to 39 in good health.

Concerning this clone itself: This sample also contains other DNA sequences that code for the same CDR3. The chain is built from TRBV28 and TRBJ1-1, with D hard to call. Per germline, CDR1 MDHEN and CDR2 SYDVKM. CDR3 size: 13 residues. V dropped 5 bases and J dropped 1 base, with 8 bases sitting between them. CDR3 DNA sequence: TGTGCCAGCAGTCCTCCAGCGAACACTGAAGCTTTCTTT. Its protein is CASSPPANTEAFF.

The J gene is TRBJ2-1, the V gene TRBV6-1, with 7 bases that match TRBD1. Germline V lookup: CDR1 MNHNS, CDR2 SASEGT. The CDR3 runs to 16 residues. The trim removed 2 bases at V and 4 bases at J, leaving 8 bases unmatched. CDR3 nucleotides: TGTGCCAGCAGTGAATATGGTACAGGGGTGTACAATGAGCAGTTCTTC. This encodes CASSEYGTGVYNEQFF.

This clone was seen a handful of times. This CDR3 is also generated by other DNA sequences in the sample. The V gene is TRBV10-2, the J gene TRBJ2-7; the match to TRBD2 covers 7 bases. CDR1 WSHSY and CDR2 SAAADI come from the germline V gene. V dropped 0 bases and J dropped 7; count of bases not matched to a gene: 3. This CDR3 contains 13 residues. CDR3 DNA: TGCGCCAGCAGTGAGTCGGGGGGGAGGGAGCAGTACTTC. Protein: CASSESGGREQYF.

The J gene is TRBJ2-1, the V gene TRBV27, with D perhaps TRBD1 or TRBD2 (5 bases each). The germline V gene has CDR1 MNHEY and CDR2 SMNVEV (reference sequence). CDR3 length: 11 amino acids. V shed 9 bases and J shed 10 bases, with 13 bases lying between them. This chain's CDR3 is CASGTPREQFF. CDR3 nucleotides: TGTGCCAGTGGGACCCCGCGAGAGCAGTTCTTC.

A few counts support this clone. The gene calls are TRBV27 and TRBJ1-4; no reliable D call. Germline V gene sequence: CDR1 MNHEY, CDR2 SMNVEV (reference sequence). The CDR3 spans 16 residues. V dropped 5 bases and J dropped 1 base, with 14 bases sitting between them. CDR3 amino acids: CASSPGFIRTNEKLFF. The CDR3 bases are TGTGCCAGCAGTCCGGGTTTTATCAGAACTAATGAAAAACTGTTTTTT.

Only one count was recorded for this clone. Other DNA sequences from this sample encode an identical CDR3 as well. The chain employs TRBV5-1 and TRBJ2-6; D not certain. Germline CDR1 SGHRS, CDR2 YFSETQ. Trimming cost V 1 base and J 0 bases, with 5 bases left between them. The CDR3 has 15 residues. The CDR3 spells CASSLTSSGANVLTF. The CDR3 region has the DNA TGCGCCAGCAGCTTGACAAGCTCTGGGGCCAACGTCCTGACTTTC.

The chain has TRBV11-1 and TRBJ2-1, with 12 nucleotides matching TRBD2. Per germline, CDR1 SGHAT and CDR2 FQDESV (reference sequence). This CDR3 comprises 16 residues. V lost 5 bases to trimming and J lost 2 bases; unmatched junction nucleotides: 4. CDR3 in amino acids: CASSPWTSGTYNEQFF. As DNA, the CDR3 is TGTGCCAGCAGCCCCTGGACTAGCGGGACCTACAATGAGCAGTTCTTC.

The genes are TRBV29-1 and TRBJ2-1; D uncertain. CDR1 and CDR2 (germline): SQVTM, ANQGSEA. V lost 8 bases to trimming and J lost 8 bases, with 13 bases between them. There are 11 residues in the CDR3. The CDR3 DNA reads TGCAGCACCAAACAGTCGGATGAGCAGTTCTTC. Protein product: CSTKQSDEQFF.

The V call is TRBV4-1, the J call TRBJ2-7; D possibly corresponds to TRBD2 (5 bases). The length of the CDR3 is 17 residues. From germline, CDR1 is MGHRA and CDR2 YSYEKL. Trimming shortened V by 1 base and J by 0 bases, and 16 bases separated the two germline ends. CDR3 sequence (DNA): TGCGCCAGCAGCCAAGTGAACATTGTGGACTTCTCCTACGAGCAGTACTTC. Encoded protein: CASSQVNIVDFSYEQYF.

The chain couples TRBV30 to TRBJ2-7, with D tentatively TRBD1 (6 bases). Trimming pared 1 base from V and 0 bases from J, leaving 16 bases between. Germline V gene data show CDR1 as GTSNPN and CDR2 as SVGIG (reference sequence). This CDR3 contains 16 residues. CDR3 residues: CAWSAATGLFSYEQYF. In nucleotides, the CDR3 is TGTGCCTGGAGTGCGGCGACAGGATTGTTCTCCTACGAGCAGTACTTC. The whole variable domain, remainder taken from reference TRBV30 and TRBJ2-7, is SQTIHQWPATLVQPVGSPLSLECTVEGTSNPNLYWYRQAAGRGLQLLFYSVGIGQISSEVPQNLSASRPQDRQFILSSKKLLLSDSGFYLCAWSAATGLFSYEQYFGPGTRLTVT.

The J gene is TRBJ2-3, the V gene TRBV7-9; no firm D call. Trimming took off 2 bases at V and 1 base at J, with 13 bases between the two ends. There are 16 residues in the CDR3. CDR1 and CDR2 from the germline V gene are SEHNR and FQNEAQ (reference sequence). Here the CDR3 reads CASSLSRDPGTDTQYF. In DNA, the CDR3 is TGTGCCAGCAGCTTAAGTCGAGACCCAGGCACAGATACGCAGTATTTT. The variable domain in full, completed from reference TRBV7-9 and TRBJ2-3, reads DTGVSQNPRHKITKRGQNVTFRCDPISEHNRLYWYRQTLGQGPEFLTYFQNEAQLEKSRLLSDRFSAERPKGSFSTLEIQRTEQGDSAMYLCASSLSRDPGTDTQYFGPGTRLTVL.

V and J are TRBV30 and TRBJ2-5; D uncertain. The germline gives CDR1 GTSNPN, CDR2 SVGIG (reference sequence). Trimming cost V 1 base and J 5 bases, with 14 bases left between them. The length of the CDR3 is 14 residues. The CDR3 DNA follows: TGTGCCTGGAGTGGGGCAGCGCTCGTGGAGACCCAGTACTTC. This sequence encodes CAWSGAALVETQYF.

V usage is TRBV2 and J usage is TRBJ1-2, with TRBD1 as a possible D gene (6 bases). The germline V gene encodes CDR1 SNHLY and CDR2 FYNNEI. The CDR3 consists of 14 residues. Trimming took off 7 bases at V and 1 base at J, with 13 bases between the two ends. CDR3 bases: TGTGCCAGCATCGAAAGGGGGAATAACTATGGCTACACCTTC. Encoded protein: CASIERGNNYGYTF.

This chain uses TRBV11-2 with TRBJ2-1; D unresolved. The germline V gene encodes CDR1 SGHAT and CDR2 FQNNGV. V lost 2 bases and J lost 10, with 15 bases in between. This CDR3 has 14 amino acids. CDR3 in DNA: TGTGCCAGCAGCTTACAGCTCGAAAAAGGGGAGCAGTTCTTC. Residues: CASSLQLEKGEQFF.

In DNA form, the CDR3 reads TGTGCCAGCAGTGAAAATCCCACAGGGCCCGGGGGCGGCTACACCTTC. Its protein is CASSENPTGPGGGYTF. This chain links TRBV2 with TRBJ1-2; a possible D gene is TRBD1 (6 bases). The CDR3 contains 16 residues. V was cut by 2 bases and J by 8 bases, with 21 bases left in between. From germline, CDR1 is SNHLY and CDR2 FYNNEI.